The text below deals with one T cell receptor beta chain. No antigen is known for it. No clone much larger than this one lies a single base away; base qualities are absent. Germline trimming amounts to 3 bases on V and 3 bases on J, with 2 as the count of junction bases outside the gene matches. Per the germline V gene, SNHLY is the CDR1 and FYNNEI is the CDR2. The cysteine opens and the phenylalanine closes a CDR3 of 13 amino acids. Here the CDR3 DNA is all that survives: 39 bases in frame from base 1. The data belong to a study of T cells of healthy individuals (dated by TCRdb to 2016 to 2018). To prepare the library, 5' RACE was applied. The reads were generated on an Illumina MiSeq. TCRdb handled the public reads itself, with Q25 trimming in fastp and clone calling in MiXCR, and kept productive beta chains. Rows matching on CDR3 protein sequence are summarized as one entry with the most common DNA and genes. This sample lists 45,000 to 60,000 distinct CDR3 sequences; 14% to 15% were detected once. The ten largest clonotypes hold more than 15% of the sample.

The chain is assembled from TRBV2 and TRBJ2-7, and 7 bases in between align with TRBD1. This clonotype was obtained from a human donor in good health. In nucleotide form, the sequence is TGTGCCAGCAGTGAGACAGGGTTCTACGAGCAGTACTTC. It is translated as CASSETGFYEQYF.